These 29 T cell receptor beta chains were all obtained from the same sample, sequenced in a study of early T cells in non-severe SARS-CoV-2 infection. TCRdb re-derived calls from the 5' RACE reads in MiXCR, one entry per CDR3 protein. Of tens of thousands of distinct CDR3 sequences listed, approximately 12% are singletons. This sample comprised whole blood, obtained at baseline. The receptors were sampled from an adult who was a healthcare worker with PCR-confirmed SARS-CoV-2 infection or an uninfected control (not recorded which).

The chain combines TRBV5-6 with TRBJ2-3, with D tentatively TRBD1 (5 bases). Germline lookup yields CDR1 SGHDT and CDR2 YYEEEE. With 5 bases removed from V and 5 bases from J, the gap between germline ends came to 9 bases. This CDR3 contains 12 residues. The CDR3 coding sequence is TGTGCCAGCAGTGGGGCGCGAGATACGCAGTATTTT. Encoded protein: CASSGARDTQYF. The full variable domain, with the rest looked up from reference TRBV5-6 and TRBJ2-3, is DAGVTQSPTHLIKTRGQQVTLRCSPKSGHDTVSWYQQALGQGPQFIFQYYEEEERQRGNFPDRFSGHQFPNYSSELNVNALLLGDSALYLCASSGARDTQYFGPGTRLTVL.

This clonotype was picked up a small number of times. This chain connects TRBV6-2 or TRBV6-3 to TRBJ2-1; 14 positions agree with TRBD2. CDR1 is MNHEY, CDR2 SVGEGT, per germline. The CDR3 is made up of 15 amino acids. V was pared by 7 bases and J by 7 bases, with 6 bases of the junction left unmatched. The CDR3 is CASTMGLAGVNEQFF. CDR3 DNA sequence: TGTGCCAGCACCATGGGACTAGCGGGAGTAAATGAGCAGTTCTTC.

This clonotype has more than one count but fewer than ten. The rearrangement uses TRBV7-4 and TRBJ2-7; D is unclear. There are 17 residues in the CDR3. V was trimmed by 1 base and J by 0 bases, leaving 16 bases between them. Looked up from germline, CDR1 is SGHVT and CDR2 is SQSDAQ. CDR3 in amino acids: CASSLDLGPPSSYEQYF. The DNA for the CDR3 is TGTGCCAGCAGCTTAGACTTAGGGCCCCCTAGCTCCTACGAGCAGTACTTC.

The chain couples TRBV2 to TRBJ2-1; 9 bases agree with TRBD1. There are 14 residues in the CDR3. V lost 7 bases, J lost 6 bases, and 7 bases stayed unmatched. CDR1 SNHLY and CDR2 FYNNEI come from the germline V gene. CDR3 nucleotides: TGTGCCAGCAAAAGACAGGGGGTCCCCAATGAGCAGTTCTTC. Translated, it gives CASKRQGVPNEQFF.

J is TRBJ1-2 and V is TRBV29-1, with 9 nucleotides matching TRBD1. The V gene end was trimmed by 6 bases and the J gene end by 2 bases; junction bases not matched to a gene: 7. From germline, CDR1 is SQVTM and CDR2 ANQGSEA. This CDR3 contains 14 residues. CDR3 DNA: TGCAGCGTCCCCCCGGGACAGGGAAACTATGGCTACACCTTC. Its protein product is CSVPPGQGNYGYTF.

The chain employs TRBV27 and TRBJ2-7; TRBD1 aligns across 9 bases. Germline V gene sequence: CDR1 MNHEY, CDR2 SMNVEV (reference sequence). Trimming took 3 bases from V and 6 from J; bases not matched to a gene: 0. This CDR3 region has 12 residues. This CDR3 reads CASSLTGGEQYF. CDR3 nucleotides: TGTGCCAGCAGTTTGACAGGGGGCGAGCAGTACTTC.

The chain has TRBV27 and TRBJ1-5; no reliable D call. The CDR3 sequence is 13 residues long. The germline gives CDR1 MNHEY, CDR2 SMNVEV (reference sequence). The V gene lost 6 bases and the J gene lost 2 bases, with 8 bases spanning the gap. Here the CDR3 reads CASSGRGNQPQHF. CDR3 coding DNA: TGTGCCAGCAGCGGACGGGGCAATCAGCCCCAGCATTTT.

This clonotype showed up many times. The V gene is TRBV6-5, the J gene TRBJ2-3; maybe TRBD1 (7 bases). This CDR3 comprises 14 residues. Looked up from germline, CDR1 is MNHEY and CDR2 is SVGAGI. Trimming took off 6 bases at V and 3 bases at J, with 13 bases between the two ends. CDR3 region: CASSTGEATDTQYF. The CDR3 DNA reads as TGTGCCAGCAGCACAGGGGAGGCAACAGATACGCAGTATTTT.

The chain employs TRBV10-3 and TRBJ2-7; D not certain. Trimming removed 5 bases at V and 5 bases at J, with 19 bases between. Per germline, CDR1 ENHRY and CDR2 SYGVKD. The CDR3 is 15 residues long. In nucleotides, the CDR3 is TGTGCCATCAGTCCCCGGGCCCCTAGAGAGGACGAGCAGTACTTC. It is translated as CAISPRAPREDEQYF.

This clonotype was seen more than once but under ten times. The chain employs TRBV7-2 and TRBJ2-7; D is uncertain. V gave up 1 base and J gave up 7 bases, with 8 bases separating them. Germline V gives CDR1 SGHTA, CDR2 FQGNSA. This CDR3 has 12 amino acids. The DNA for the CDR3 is TGTGCCAGCAGCTTAGTGAGTGGTGAGCAGTACTTC. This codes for CASSLVSGEQYF.

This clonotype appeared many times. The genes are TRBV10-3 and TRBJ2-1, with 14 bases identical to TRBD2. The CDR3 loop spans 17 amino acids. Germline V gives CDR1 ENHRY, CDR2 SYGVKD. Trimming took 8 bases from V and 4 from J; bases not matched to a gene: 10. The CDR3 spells CAIDRTSGGSPYNEQFF. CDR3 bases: TGTGCCATCGACAGGACTAGCGGGGGGTCGCCTTACAATGAGCAGTTCTTC.

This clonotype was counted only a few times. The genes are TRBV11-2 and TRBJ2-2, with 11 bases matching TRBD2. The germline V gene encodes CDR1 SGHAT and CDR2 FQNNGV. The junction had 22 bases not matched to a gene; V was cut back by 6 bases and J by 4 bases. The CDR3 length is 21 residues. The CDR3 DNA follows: TGTGCCAGCAGGGTACTTCGGACTAGCGGGTCCATGGATACGGTCACCGGGGAGCTGTTTTTT. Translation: CASRVLRTSGSMDTVTGELFF.

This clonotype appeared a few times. For the CDR3, the DNA is TGTGCCAGCAAATTCGCCCCCACAGATACGCAGTATTTT. It encodes CASKFAPTDTQYF. The chain joins TRBV2 to TRBJ2-3; D gene ambiguous. The V end was cut by 7 bases, the J end by 2 bases, with 10 bases between. CDR1 and CDR2 (germline): SNHLY, FYNNEI. The CDR3 loop spans 13 amino acids.

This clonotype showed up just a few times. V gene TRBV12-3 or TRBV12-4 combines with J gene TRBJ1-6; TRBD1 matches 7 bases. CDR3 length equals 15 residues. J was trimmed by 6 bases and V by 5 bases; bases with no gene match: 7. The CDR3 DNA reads TGTGCCAGCAGTCCACAGGGGCCGAGTAATTCACCCCTCCACTTT. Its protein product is CASSPQGPSNSPLHF.

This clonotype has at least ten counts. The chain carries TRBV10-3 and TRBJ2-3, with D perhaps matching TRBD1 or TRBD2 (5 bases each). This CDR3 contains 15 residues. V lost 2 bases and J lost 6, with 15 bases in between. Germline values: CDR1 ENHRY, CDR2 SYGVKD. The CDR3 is CAISEGTHYRDTQYF. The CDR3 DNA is TGTGCCATCAGTGAGGGGACCCACTATCGGGATACGCAGTATTTT.

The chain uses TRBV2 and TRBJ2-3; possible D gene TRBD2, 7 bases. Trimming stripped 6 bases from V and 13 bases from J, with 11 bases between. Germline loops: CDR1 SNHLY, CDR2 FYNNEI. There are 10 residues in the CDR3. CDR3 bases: TGTGCCAGCAGGGACAGCGGGAAGTATTTT. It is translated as CASRDSGKYF.

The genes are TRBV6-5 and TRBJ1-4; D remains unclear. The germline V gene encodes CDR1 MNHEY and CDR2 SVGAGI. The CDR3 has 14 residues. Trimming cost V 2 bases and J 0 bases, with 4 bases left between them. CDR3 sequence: CASSYVATNEKLFF. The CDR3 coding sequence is TGTGCCAGCAGTTACGTGGCAACTAATGAAAAACTGTTTTTT.

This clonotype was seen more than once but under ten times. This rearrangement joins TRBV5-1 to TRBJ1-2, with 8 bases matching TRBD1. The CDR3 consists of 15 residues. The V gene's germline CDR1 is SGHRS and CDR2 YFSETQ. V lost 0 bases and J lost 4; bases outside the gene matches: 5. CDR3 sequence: CASSLAPGGLYGYTF. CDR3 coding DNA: TGCGCCAGCAGCTTGGCCCCAGGGGGCCTCTATGGCTACACCTTC.

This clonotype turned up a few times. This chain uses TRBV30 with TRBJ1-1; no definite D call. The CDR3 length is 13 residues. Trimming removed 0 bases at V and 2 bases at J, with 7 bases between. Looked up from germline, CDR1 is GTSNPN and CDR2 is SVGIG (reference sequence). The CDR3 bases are TGTGCCTGGAGTGTGGCCAGAAACACTGAAGCTTTCTTT. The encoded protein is CAWSVARNTEAFF.

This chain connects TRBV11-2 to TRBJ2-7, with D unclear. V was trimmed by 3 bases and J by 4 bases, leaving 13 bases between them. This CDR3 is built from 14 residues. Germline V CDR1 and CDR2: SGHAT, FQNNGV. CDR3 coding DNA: TGTGCCAGCAGCTTTGGCAGCCCCCCATACGAGCAGTACTTC. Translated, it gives CASSFGSPPYEQYF. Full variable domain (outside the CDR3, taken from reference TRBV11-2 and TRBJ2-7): EAGVAQSPRYKIIEKRQSVAFWCNPISGHATLYWYQQILGQGPKLLIQFQNNGVVDDSQLPKDRFSAERLKGVDSTLKIQPAKLEDSAVYLCASSFGSPPYEQYFGPGTRLTVT.

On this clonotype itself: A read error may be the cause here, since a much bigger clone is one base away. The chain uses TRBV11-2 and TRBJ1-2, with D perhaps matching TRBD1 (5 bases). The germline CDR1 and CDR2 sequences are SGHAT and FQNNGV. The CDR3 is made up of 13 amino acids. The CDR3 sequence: CASGLPQGYGYTF. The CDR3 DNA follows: TGTGCCAGCGGCTTACCCCAGGGCTATGGCTACACCTTC. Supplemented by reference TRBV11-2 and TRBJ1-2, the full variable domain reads EAGVAQSPRYKIIEKRQSVAFWCNPISGHATLYWYQQILGQGPKLLIQFQNNGVVDDSQLPKDRFSAERLKGVDSTLKIQPAKLEDSAVYLCASGLPQGYGYTFGSGTRLTVV.

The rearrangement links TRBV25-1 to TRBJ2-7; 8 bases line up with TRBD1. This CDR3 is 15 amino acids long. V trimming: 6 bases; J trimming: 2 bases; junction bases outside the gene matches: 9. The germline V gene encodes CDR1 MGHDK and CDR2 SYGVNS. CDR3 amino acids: CASSERTGTPYEQYF. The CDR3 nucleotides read TGTGCCAGCAGCGAGCGGACAGGGACGCCCTACGAGCAGTACTTC.

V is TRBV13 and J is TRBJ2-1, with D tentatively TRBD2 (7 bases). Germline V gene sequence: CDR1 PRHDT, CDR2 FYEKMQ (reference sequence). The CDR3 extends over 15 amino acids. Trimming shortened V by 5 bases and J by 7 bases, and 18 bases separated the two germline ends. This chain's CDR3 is CASSDTTGGLNEQFF. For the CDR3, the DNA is TGTGCCAGCAGCGATACAACGGGGGGCCTAAATGAGCAGTTCTTC.

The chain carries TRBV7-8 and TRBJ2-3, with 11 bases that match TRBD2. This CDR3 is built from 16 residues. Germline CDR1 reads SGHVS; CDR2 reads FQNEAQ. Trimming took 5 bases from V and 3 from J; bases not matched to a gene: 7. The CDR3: CASSPTSGRSTDTQYF. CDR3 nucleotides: TGTGCCAGCAGCCCCACTAGCGGGAGATCGACAGATACGCAGTATTTT. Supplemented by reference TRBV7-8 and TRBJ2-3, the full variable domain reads GAGVSQSPRYKVAKRGQDVALRCDPISGHVSLFWYQQALGQGPEFLTYFQNEAQLDKSGLPSDRFFAERPEGSVSTLKIQRTQQEDSAVYLCASSPTSGRSTDTQYFGPGTRLTVL.

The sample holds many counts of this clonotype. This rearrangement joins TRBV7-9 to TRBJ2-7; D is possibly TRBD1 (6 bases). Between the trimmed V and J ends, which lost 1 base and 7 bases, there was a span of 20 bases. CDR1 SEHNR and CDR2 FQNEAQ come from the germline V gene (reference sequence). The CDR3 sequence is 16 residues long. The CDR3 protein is CASSLVEAGALGEQYF. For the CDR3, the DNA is TGTGCCAGCAGCTTAGTCGAGGCAGGGGCCTTAGGGGAGCAGTACTTC.

CDR3 amino acids: CASSLGGTHETQYF. The CDR3 nucleotides are TGTGCCAGCAGTTTAGGAGGGACCCACGAGACCCAGTACTTC. This chain uses TRBV27 with TRBJ2-5; possible D gene TRBD2, 6 bases. Germline CDR1 reads MNHEY; CDR2 reads SMNVEV (reference sequence). The CDR3 length is 14 residues. V lost 2 bases to trimming and J lost 5 bases, with 12 bases between them.

The CDR3 loop is CASSMDNQPQHF. As DNA, the CDR3 is TGTGCCAGTAGTATGGATAATCAGCCCCAGCATTTT. V and J are TRBV19 and TRBJ1-5, with unresolved D. The CDR3 is 12 residues long. Deletions cut 3 bases from V and 4 bases from J, with 4 bases between. Germline-derived CDR1 and CDR2 are LNHDA and SQIVND (reference sequence).

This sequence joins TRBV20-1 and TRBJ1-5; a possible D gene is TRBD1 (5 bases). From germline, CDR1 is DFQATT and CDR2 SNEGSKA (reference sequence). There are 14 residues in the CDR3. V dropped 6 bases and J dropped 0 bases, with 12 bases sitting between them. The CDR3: CSATGQNSNQPQHF. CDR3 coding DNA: TGCAGTGCCACCGGACAAAATAGCAATCAGCCCCAGCATTTT.

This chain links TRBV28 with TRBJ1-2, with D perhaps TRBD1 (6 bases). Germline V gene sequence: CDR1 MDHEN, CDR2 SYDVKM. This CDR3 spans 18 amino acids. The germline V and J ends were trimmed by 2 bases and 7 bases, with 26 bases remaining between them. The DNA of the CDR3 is TGTGCCAGCAGTTTACAACAGGGTAGGAGGGATGGAGGCTGTGGCTACACCTTC. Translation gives CASSLQQGRRDGGCGYTF.